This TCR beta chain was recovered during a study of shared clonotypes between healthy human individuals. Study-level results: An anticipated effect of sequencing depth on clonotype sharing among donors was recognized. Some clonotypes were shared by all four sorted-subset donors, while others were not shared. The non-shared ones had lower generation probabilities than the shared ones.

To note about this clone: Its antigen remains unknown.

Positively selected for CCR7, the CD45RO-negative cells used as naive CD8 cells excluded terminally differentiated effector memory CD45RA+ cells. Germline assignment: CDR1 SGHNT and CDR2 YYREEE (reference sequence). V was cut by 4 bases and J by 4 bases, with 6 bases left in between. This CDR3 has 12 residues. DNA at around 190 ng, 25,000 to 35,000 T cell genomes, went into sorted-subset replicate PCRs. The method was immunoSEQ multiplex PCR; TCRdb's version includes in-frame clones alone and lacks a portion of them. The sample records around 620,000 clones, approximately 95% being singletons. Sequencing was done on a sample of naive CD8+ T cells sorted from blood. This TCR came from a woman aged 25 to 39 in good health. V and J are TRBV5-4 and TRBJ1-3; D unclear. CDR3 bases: TGTGCCAGCAGCCCGGGAGGAAACACCATATATTTT. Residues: CASSPGGNTIYF.